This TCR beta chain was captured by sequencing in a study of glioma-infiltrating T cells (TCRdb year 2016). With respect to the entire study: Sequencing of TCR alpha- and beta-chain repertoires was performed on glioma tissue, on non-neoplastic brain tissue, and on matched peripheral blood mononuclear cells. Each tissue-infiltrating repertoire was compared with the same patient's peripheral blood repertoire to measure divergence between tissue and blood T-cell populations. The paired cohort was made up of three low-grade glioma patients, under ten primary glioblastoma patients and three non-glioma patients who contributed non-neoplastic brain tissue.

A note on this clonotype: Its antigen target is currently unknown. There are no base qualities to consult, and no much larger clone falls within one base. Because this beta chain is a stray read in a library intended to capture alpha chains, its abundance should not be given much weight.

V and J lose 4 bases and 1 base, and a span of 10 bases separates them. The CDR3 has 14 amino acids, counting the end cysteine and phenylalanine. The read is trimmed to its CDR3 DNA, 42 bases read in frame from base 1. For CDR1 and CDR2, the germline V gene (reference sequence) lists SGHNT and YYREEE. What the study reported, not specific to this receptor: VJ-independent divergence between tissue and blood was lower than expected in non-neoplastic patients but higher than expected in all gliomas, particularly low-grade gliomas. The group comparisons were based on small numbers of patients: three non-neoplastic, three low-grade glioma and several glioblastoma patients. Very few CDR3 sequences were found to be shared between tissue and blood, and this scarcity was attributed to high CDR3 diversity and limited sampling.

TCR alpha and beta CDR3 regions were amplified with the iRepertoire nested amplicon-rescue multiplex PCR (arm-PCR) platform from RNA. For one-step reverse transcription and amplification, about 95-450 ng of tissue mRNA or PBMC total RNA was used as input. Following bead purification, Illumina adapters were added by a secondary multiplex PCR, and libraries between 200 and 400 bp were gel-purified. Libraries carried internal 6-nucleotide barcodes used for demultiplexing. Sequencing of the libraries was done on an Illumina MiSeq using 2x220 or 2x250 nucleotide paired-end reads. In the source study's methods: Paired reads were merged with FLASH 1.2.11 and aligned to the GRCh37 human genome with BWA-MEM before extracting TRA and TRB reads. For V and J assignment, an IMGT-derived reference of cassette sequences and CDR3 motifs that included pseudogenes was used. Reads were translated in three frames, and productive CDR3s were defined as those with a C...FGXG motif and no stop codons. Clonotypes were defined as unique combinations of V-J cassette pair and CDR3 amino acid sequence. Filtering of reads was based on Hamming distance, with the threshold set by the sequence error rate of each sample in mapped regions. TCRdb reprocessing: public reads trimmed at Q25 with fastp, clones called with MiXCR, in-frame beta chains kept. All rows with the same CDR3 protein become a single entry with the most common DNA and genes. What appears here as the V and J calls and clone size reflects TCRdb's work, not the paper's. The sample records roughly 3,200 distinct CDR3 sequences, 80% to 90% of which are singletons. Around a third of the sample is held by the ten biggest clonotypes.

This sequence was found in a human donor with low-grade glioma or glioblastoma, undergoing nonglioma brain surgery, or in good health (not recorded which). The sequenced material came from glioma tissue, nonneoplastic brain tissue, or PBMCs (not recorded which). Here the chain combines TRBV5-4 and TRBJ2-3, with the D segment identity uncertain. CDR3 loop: CASSPNLGTDTQYF. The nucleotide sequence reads TGTGCCAGCAGCCCTAACTTGGGCACAGATACGCAGTATTTT. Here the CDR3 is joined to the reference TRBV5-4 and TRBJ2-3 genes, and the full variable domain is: ETGVTQSPTHLIKTRGQQVTLRCSSQSGHNTVSWYQQALGQGPQFIFQYYREEENGRGNFPPRFSGLQFPNYSSELNVNALELDDSALYLCASSPNLGTDTQYFGPGTRLTVL.